The clone carrying this TCR beta chain was counted between two and nine times. Its antigen is unknown. This table comes from immunoSEQ multiplex PCR, and its TCRdb copy is limited to in-frame clones, with some not included. The profile shows about 530,000 clones, roughly 79% of them singletons. The CDR3 is 12 residues long. CDR1 is MNHEY and CDR2 is SVGAGI in the germline V gene. Trimming cost V 6 bases and J 7 bases, with 12 bases left between them. These data originate in a study of shared clonotypes between healthy human individuals. Study-wide results and caveats: Clonotype sharing among donors, it was expected, would be affected by sequencing depth.

This chain connects TRBV6-5 to TRBJ1-1; possible D gene TRBD1, 6 bases. The TCR sequence derives from a middle-aged woman in good health. Some clones in this sample may be carry-over from other donors' samples. The sequenced sample was PBMCs. The CDR3 protein is CASSSGQSEAFF. The CDR3 region has the DNA TGTGCCAGCAGCTCGGGACAAAGTGAAGCTTTCTTT.